The rows below give T cell receptor beta chains drawn from one sample of a study of blood T cell repertoires in COVID-19. Repertoires were generated with immunoSEQ multiplex PCR, while TCRdb's copy carries only in-frame clones and drops some. Of over 250,000 clones listed, approximately 90% are singletons. The sample was PBMCs or T cells enriched from blood (not recorded which). The source is a woman aged 60-70 years in a cohort exposed to, infected with or recovered from COVID-19 (not recorded which). Each CDR3 is given with its conserved first and last residue. D genes are given only for firm matches. Not every row has a clone size; where given, it reads once, few, many or a size class.

>NA|TRBV21-1|14|TRBJ2-7|NA
TGTGCCAGCAGCGGGCGGGAGACCTCCTACGAGCAGTACTTC
CASSGRETSYEQYF
>TRBD2|TRBV24-1|15|TRBJ2-3|NA
TGTGCCACCAGTGATCGACTAGCCAGCACAGATACGCAGTATTTT
CATSDRLASTDTQYF
>NA|TRBV12-3/TRBV12-4|13|TRBJ2-6|NA
TGTGCCAGCGGCCTCAGTGGGGCCAACGTCCTGACTTTC
CASGLSGANVLTF
>NA|TRBV5-4|12|TRBJ2-1|NA
TGTGCCAGCAGCTTGTTCCCTGGCGAGCAGTTCTTC
CASSLFPGEQFF
>TRBD1|TRBV5-4|14|TRBJ2-7|NA
TGTGCCAGCAGCCCGGGACAGGCAGGAAGCGAGCAGTACTTC
CASSPGQAGSEQYF
>NA|TRBV24-1|13|TRBJ1-2|NA
TGTGCCACCAGTGATTTGCCAGAGGGTGGCTACACCTTC
CATSDLPEGGYTF
>NA|TRBV3-1/TRBV3-2|12|TRBJ2-3|NA
TGTGCCAGCAGCCATTACACAGATACGCAGTATTTT
CASSHYTDTQYF
>NA|TRBV28|12|TRBJ1-1|NA
TGTGCCAGCGGCGGAGGTCTCACTGAAGCTTTCTTT
CASGGGLTEAFF
>NA|TRBV7-9|15|TRBJ1-3|NA
TGTGCCAGCAGCTTAGATGGACAGACTGGAAACACCATATATTTT
CASSLDGQTGNTIYF
>NA|TRBV28|14|TRBJ2-1|once
TGTGCCAGCAGTCCAGGGAAGGCTTACAATGAGCAGTTCTTC
CASSPGKAYNEQFF
>TRBD2|TRBV18|14|TRBJ2-7|once
TGTGCCAGCTCACCTGGGACTAGCTCTTACGAGCAGTACTTC
CASSPGTSSYEQYF
>TRBD1|TRBV18|16|TRBJ1-1|once
TGTGCCAGCTCACCACCGGGACAGGGGGGGAACACTGAAGCTTTCTTT
CASSPPGQGGNTEAFF
>NA|TRBV30|15|TRBJ2-1|NA
TGTGCCTGGAGTGTAGGGGTAGTTTCCTACAATGAGCAGTTCTTC
CAWSVGVVSYNEQFF
>NA|TRBV18|13|TRBJ1-1|NA
TGTGCCAGCCGCGTTAGTGGGGGGGATGAAGCTTTCTTT
CASRVSGGDEAFF
>NA|TRBV7-9|11|TRBJ2-5|once
TGTGCCAGCAGCCTACAAGAGACCCAGTACTTC
CASSLQETQYF
>TRBD1|TRBV5-1|14|TRBJ1-1|NA
TGCGCCAGCAGCTTATCAGGACAGGGCACTGAAGCTTTCTTT
CASSLSGQGTEAFF